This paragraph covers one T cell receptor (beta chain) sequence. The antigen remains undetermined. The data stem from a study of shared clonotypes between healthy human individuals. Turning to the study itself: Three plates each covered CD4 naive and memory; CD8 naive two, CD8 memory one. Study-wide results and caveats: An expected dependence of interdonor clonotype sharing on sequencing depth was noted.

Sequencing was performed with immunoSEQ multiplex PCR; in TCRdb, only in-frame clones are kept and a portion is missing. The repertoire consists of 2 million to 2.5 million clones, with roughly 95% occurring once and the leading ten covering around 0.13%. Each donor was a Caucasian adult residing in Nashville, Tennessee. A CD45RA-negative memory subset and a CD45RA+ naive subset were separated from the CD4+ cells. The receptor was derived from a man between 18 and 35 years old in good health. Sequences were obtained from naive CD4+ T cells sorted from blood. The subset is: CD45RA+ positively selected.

The CDR3 sequence: CASSLTGRETKNIQYF. The CDR3 DNA reads TGTGCCAGCAGCCTTACAGGGCGGGAGACCAAAAACATTCAGTACTTC. The gene calls are TRBV11-2 and TRBJ2-4; D is perhaps TRBD2 (7 bases). The CDR3 extends over 16 amino acids. Trimming pared 5 bases from V and 2 bases from J, leaving 16 bases between. CDR1 and CDR2 (germline): SGHAT, FQNNGV.